The entry that follows covers one T cell receptor beta chain sequence. The sample belongs to a study of blood T cell repertoires in COVID-19. Study details: Whether acute or convalescent, the COVID-19 samples came from the United States, Italy and Spain. T cells, B-cell-depleted T cells, or PBMCs supplied cDNA or gDNA.

Per the study methods: Cell counts per sample came from amplifying reference gene primers. Using immunoSEQ multiplex PCR, the repertoire was profiled, and TCRdb retains in-frame clones only, with some absent. From that table come the V and J calls and clone size; the DNA was used to work out D and trimming. The sample has roughly 120,000 clones; around 83% are singletons. CDR1 is SGDLS and CDR2 is YYNGEE in the germline V gene. Trimming took 0 bases from V and 0 from J, leaving 7 bases between them. CDR3 length equals 15 residues. Sequencing was done on a sample of peripheral blood. The rearrangement joins TRBV9 to TRBJ2-1, with D uncertain. The TCR was taken from a middle-aged man with acute or convalescent COVID-19. CDR3 sequence reads: CASSVGLSSYNEQFF. In DNA form, the CDR3 reads TGTGCCAGCAGCGTAGGTCTGAGCTCCTACAATGAGCAGTTCTTC.